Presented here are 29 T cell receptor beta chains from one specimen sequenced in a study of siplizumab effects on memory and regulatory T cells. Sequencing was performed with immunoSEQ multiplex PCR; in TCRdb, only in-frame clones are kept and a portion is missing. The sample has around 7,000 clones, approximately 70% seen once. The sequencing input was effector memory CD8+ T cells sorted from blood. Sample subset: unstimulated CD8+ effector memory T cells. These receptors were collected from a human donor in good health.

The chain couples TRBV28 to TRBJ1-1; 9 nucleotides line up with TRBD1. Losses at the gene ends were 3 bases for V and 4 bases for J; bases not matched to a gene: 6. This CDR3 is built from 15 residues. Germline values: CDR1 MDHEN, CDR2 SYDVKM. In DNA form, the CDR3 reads TGTGCCAGCAGTTTCGCCGGGACAGGGTTCACTGAAGCTTTCTTT. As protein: CASSFAGTGFTEAFF.

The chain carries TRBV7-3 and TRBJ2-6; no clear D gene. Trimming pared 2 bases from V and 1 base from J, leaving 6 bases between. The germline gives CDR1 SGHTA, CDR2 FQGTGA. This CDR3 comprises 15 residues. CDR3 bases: TGTGCCAGCAGCTTAGGCGTGTCTGGGGCCAACGTCCTGACTTTC. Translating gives CASSLGVSGANVLTF.

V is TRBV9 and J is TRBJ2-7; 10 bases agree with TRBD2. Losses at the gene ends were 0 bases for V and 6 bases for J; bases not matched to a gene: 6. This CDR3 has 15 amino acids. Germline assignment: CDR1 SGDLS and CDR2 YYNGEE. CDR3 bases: TGTGCCAGCAGCGTAGGCTCTAGCGGGAGTGGCGAGCAGTACTTC. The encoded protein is CASSVGSSGSGEQYF. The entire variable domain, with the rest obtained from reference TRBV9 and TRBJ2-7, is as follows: DSGVTQTPKHLITATGQRVTLRCSPRSGDLSVYWYQQSLDQGLQFLIQYYNGEERAKGNILERFSAQQFPDLHSELNLSSLELGDSALYFCASSVGSSGSGEQYFGPGTRLTVT.

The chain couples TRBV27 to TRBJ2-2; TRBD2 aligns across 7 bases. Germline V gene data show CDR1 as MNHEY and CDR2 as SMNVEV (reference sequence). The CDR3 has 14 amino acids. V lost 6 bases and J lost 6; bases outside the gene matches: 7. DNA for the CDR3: TGTGCCAGCAGCAGTACTAGCGCTCCCGGGGAGCTGTTTTTT. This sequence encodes CASSSTSAPGELFF.

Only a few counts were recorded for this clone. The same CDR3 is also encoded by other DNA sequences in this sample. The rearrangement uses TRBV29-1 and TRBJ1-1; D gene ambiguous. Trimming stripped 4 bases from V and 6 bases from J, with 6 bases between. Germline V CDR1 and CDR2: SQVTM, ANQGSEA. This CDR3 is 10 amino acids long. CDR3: CSVGEAEAFF. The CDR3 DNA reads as TGCAGCGTTGGGGAGGCTGAAGCTTTCTTT.

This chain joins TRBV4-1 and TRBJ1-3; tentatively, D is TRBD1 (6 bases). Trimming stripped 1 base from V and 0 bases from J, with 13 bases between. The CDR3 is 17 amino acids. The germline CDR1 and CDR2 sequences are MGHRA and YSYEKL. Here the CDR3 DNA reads TGCGCCAGCAGCCAAGGAGGGGGGCGATCCTCTGGAAACACCATATATTTT. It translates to CASSQGGGRSSGNTIYF.

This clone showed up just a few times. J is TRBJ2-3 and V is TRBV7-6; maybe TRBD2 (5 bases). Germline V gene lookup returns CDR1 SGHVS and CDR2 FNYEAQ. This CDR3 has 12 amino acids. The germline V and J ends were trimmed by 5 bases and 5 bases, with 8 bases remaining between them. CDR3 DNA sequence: TGTGCCAGCAGCGACGGGGTAGATACGCAGTATTTT. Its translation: CASSDGVDTQYF.

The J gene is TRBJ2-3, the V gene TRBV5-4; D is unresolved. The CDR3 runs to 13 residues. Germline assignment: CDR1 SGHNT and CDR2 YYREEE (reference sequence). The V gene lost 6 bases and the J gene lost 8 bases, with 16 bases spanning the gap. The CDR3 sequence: CASTSDALGTQYF. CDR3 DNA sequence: TGTGCCAGCACCTCGGACGCCTTGGGTACGCAGTATTTT.

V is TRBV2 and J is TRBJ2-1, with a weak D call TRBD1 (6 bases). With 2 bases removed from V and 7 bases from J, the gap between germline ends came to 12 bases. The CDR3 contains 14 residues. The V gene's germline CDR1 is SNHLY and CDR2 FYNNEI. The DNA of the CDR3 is TGTGCCAGCAGTGAAACACAGGGATTAAATGAGCAGTTCTTC. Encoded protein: CASSETQGLNEQFF.

CDR3 nucleotides: TGTGCCAGTAGTATTTCAGGGGCTTCGAGCAATCAGCCCCAGCATTTT. Its translation: CASSISGASSNQPQHF. The V gene is TRBV19, the J gene TRBJ1-5, with a weak D call TRBD1 (6 bases). The ends were cut back, 3 bases at V and 1 base at J, with 13 bases in the middle. This CDR3 region has 16 residues. From germline, CDR1 is LNHDA and CDR2 SQIVND (reference sequence).

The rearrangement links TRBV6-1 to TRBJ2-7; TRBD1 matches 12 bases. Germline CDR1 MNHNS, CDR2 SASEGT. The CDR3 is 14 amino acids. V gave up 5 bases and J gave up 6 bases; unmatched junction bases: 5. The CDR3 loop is CASSSGTGGAEQYF. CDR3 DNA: TGTGCCAGCAGTTCCGGGACAGGGGGCGCCGAGCAGTACTTC.

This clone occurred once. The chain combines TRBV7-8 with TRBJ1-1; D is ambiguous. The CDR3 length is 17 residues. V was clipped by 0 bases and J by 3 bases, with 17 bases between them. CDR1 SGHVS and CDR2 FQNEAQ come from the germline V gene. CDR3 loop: CASSLAGSWTRDTEAFF. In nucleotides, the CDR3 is TGTGCCAGCAGCTTAGCGGGGAGTTGGACCCGGGACACTGAAGCTTTCTTT.

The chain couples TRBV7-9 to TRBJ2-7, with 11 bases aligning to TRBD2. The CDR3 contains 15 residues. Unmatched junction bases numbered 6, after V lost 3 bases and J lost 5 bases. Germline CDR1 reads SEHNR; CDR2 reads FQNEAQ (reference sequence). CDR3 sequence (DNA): TGTGCCAGCAGCTTGGAGACTAGCGGGATCAACGAGCAGTACTTC. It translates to CASSLETSGINEQYF. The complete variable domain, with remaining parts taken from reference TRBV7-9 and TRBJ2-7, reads DTGVSQNPRHKITKRGQNVTFRCDPISEHNRLYWYRQTLGQGPEFLTYFQNEAQLEKSRLLSDRFSAERPKGSFSTLEIQRTEQGDSAMYLCASSLETSGINEQYFGPGTRLTVT.

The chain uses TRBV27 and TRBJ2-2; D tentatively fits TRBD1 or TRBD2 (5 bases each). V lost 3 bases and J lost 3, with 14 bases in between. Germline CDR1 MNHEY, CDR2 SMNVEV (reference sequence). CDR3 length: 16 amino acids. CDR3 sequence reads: CASSLRGAYDTGELFF. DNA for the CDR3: TGTGCCAGCAGTTTGAGGGGAGCCTATGACACCGGGGAGCTGTTTTTT.

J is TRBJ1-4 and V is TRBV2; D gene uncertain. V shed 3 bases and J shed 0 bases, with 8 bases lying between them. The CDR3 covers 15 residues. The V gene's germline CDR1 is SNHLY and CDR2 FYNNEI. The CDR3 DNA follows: TGTGCCAGCAGTGAGGAAGGTGCAACTAATGAAAAACTGTTTTTT. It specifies CASSEEGATNEKLFF.

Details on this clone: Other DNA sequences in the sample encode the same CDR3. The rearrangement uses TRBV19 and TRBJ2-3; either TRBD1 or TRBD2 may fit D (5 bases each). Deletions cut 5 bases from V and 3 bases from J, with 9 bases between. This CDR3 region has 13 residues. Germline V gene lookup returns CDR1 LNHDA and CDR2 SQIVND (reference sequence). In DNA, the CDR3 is TGTGCCAGTAGTCGAGGGGTTACAGATACGCAGTATTTT. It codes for CASSRGVTDTQYF. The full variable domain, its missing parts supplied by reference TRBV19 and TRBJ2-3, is DGGITQSPKYLFRKEGQNVTLSCEQNLNHDAMYWYRQDPGQGLRLIYYSQIVNDFQKGDIAEGYSVSREKKESFPLTVTSAQKNPTAFYLCASSRGVTDTQYFGPGTRLTVL.

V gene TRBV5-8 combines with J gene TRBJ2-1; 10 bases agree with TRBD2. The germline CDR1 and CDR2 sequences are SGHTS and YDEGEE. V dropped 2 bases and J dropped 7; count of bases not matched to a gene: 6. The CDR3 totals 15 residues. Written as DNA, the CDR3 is TGTGCCAGCAGCTTTCTAGCGGGAGCGTGGAATGAGCAGTTCTTC. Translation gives CASSFLAGAWNEQFF.

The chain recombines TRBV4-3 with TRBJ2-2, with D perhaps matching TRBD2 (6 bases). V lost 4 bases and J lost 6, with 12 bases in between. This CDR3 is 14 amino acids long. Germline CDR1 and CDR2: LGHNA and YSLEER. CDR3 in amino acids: CASSPVGGPGELFF. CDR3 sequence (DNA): TGCGCCAGCAGCCCCGTCGGGGGACCCGGGGAGCTGTTTTTT.

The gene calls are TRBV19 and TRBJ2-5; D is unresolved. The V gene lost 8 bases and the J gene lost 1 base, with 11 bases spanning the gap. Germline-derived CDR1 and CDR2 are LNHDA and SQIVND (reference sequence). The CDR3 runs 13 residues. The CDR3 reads CASRQTIQETQYF. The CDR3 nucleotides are TGTGCCAGTCGGCAAACCATCCAAGAGACCCAGTACTTC.

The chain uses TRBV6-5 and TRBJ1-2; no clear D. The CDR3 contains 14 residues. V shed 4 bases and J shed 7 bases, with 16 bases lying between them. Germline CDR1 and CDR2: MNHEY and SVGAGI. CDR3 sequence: CASSSNFGPRGYTF. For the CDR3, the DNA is TGTGCCAGCAGTTCTAACTTCGGACCTCGTGGCTACACCTTC.

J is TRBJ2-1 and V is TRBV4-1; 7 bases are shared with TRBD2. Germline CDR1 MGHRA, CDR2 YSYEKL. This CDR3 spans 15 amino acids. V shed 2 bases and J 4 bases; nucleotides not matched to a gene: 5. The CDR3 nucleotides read TGCGCCAGCAGCCAAAAGCCGGGACTATACAATGAGCAGTTCTTC. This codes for CASSQKPGLYNEQFF.

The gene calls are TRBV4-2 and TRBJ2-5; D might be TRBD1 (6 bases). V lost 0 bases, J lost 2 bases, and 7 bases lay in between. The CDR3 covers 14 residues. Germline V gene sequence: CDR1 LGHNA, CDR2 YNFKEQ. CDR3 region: CASSQETGQETQYF. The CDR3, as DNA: TGTGCCAGCAGCCAAGAGACAGGACAAGAGACCCAGTACTTC.

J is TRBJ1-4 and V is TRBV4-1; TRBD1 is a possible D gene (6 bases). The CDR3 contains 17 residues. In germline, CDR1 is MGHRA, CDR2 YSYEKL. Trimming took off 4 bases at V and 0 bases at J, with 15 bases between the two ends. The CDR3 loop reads CASSLQQGIATNEKLFF. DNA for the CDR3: TGCGCCAGCAGCCTCCAACAGGGTATTGCAACTAATGAAAAACTGTTTTTT.

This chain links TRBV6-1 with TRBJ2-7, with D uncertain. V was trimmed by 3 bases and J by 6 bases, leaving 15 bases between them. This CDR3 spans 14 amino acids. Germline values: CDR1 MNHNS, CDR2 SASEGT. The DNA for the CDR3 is TGTGCCAGCAGTGACGGAGATGGGCAATCCGAGCAGTACTTC. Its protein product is CASSDGDGQSEQYF.

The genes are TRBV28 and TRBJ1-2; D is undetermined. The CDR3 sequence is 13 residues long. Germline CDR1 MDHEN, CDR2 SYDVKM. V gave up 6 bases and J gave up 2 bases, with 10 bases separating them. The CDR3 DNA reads TGTGCCAGCAGCCCGACGGGGAACTATGGCTACACCTTC. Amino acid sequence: CASSPTGNYGYTF.

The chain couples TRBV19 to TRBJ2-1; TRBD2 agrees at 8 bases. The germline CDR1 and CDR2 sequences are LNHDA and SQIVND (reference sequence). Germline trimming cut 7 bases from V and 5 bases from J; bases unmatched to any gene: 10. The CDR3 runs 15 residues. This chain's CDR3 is CASTPVAGGDNEQFF. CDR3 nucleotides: TGTGCCAGTACTCCCGTGGCGGGAGGTGACAATGAGCAGTTCTTC. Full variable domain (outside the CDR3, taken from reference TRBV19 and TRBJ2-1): DGGITQSPKYLFRKEGQNVTLSCEQNLNHDAMYWYRQDPGQGLRLIYYSQIVNDFQKGDIAEGYSVSREKKESFPLTVTSAQKNPTAFYLCASTPVAGGDNEQFFGPGTRLTVL.

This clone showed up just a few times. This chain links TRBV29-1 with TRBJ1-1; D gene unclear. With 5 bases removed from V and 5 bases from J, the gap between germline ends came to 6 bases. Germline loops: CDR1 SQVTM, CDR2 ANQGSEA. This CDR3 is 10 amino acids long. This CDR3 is CSVLETEAFF. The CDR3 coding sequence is TGCAGCGTTCTAGAAACTGAAGCTTTCTTT. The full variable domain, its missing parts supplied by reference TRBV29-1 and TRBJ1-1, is SAVISQKPSRDICQRGTSLTIQCQVDSQVTMMFWYRQQPGQSLTLIATANQGSEATYESGFVIDKFPISRPNLTFSTLTVSNMSPEDSSIYLCSVLETEAFFGQGTRLTVV.

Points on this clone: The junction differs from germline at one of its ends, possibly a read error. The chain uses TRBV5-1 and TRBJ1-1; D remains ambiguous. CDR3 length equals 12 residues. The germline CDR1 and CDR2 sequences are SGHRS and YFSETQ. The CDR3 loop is CSSKGVNTEAFF. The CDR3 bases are TGCTCCAGCAAGGGAGTTAACACTGAAGCTTTCTTT.

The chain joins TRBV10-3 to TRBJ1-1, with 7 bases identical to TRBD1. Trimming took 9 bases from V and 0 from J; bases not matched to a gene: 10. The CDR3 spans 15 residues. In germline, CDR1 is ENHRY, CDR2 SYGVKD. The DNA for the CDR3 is TGTGCCATAGGGGGACCAGGGGGGATGAACACTGAAGCTTTCTTT. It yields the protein CAIGGPGGMNTEAFF.